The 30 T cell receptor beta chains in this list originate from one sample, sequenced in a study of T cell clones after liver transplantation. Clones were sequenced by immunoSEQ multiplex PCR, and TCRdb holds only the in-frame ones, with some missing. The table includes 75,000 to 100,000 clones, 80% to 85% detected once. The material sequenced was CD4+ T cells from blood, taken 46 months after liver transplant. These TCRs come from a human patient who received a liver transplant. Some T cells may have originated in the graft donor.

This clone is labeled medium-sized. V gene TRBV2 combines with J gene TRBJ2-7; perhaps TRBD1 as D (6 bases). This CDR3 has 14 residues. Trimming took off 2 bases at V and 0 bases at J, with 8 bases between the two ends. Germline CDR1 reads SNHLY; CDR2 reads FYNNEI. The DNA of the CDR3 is TGTGCCAGCAGTGAAAACAGGGACTCCTACGAGCAGTACTTC. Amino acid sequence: CASSENRDSYEQYF.

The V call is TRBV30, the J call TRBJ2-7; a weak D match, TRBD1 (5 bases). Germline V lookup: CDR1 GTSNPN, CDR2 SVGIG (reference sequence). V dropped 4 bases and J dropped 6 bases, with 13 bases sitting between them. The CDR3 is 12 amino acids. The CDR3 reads CAWTIDRTEQYF. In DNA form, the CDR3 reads TGTGCCTGGACAATTGACAGAACCGAGCAGTACTTC.

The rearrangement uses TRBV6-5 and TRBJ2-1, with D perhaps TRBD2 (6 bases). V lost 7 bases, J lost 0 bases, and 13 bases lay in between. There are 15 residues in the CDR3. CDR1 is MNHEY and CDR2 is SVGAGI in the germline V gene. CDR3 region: CASMAGQSSYNEQFF. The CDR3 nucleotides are TGTGCCAGCATGGCGGGGCAGAGCTCCTACAATGAGCAGTTCTTC.

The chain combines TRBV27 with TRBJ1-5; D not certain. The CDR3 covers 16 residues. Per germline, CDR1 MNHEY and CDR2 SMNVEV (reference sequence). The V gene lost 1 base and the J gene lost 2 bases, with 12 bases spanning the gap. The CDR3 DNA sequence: TGTGCCAGCAGTTTATTGTCTCGGCAGGGCAATCAGCCCCAGCATTTT. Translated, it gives CASSLLSRQGNQPQHF.

The CDR3 DNA follows: TGTGCCAGCAGCTTACGGTCAGGGGGCGGCTCCTACGAGCAGTACTTC. The encoded protein is CASSLRSGGGSYEQYF. V usage is TRBV7-2 and J usage is TRBJ2-7; 8 nucleotides line up with TRBD1. The ends lost 2 bases at V and 0 bases at J; junction bases unmatched: 6. CDR1 is SGHTA and CDR2 is FQGNSA in the germline V gene. The CDR3 totals 16 residues.

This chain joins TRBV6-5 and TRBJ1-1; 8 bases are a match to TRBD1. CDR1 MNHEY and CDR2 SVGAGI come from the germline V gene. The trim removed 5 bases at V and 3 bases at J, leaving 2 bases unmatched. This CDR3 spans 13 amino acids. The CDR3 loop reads CASSEQGDTEAFF. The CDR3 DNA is TGTGCCAGCAGTGAACAGGGGGACACTGAAGCTTTCTTT.

The CDR3 coding sequence is TGTGCCAGCAGCTCCCCTACTAGCGGGAGGGCCTACGAGCAGTACTTC. It yields the protein CASSSPTSGRAYEQYF. The rearrangement links TRBV7-9 to TRBJ2-7, with 13 positions matching TRBD2. The length of the CDR3 is 16 residues. Per the germline V gene, CDR1 is SEHNR and CDR2 is FQNEAQ (reference sequence). J lost 2 bases, V lost 4 bases, and 5 bases had no gene match.

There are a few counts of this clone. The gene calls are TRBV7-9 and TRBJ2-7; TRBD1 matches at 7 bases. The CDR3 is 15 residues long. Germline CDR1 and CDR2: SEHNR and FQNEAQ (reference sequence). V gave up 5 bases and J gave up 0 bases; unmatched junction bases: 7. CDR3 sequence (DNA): TGTGCCAGCAGCCCAGACAGGGTCTCCTCCTACGAGCAGTACTTC. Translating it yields CASSPDRVSSYEQYF.

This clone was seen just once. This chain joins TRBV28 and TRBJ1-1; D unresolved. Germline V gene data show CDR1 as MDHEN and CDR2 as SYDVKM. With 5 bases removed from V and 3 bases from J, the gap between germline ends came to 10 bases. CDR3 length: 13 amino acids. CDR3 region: CASSLDGYTEAFF. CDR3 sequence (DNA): TGTGCCAGCAGTCTAGACGGCTACACTGAAGCTTTCTTT.

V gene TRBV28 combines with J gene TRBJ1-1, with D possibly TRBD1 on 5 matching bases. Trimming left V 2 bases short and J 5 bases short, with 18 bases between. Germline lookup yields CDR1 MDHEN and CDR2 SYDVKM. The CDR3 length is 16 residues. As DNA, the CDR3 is TGTGCCAGCAGTTTAATACGGGGCGGCTTATGGACTGAAGCTTTCTTT. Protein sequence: CASSLIRGGLWTEAFF.

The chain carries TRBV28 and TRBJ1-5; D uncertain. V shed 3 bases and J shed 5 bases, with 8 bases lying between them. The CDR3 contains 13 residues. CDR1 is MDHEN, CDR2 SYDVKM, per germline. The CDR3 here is CASSFGEYQPQHF. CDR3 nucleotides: TGTGCCAGCAGTTTTGGGGAGTATCAGCCCCAGCATTTT. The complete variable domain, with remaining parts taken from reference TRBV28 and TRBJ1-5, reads DVKVTQSSRYLVKRTGEKVFLECVQDMDHENMFWYRQDPGLGLRLIYFSYDVKMKEKGDIPEGYSVSREKKERFSLILESASTNQTSMYLCASSFGEYQPQHFGDGTRLSIL.

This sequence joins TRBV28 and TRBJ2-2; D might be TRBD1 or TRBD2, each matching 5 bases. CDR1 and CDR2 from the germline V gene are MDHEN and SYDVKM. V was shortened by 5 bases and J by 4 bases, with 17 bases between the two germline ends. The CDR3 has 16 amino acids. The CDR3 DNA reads TGTGCCAGCAGTAAAGCCGGGACGTACGGCACCGGGGAGCTGTTTTTT. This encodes CASSKAGTYGTGELFF.

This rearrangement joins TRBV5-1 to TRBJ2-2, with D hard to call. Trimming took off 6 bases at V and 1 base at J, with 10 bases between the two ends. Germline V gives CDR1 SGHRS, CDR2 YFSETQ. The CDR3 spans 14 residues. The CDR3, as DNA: TGCGCCAGCACCGAGACTGGGAACACCGGGGAGCTGTTTTTT. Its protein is CASTETGNTGELFF.

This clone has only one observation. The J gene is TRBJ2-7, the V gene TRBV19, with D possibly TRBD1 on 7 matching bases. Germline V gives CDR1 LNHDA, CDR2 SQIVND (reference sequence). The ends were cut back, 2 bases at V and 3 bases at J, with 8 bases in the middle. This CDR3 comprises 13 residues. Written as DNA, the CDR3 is TGTGCCAGTAGTATACAGGGGGGCTACGAGCAGTACTTC. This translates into CASSIQGGYEQYF.

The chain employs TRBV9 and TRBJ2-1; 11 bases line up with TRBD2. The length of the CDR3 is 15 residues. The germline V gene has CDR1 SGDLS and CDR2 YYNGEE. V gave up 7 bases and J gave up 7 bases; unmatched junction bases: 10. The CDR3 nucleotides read TGTGCCAGCGGAGTAGCGGGAGGGCCCCTAAATGAGCAGTTCTTC. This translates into CASGVAGGPLNEQFF.

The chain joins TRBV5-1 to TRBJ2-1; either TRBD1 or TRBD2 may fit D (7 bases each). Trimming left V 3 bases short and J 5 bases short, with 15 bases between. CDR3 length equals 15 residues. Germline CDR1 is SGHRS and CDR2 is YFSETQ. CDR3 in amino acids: CASSYQGGLDNEQFF. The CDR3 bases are TGCGCCAGCAGCTACCAGGGGGGGTTGGACAATGAGCAGTTCTTC.

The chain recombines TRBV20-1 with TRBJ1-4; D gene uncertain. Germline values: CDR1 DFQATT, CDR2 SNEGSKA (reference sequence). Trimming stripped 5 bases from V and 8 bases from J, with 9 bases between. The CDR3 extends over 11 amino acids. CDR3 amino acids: CSAVLAEKLFF. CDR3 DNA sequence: TGCAGTGCTGTTTTAGCCGAAAAACTGTTTTTT.

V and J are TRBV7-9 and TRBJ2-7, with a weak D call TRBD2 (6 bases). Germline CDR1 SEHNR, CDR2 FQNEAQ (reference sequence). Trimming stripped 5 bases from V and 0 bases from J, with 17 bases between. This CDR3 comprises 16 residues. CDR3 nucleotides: TGTGCCAGCAGCCCGGGGGAGCGGGCTCACTCCTACGAGCAGTACTTC. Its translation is CASSPGERAHSYEQYF.

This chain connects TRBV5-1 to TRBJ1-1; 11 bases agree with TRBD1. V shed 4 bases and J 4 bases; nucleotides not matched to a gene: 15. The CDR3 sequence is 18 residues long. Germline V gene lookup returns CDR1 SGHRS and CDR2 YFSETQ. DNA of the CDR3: TGCGCCAGCAGCGACCCCGGGACAGGGGGGTTAGGTAGCACTGAAGCTTTCTTT. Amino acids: CASSDPGTGGLGSTEAFF.

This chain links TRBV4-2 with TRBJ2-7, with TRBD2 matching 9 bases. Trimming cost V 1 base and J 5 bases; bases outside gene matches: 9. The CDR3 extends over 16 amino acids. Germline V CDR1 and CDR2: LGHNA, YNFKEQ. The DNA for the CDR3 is TGTGCCAGCAGCCAAGGACTCGGACTAGCGATCCACGAGCAGTACTTC. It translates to CASSQGLGLAIHEQYF.

The CDR3 nucleotides are TGCGCCAGCAGCTTGTGGACAGCGGGAGCGTCCGAGCAGTACTTC. This codes for CASSLWTAGASEQYF. The rearrangement uses TRBV5-1 and TRBJ2-7; 8 bases are shared with TRBD2. Per germline, CDR1 SGHRS and CDR2 YFSETQ. This CDR3 has 15 residues. V lost 1 base, J lost 6 bases, and 9 bases stayed unmatched.

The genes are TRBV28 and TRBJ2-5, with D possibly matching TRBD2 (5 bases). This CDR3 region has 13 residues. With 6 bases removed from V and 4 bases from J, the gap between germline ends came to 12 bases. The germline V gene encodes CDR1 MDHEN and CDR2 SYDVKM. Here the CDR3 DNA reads TGTGCCAGCAGGGTACAAGGAGGAGAGACCCAGTACTTC. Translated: CASRVQGGETQYF.

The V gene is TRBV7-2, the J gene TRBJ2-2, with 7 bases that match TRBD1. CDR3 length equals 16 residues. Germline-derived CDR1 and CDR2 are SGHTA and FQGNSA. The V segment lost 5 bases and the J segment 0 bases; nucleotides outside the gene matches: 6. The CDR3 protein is CASSGRTGSNTGELFF. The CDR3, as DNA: TGTGCCAGCAGCGGCAGGACAGGTTCGAACACCGGGGAGCTGTTTTTT.

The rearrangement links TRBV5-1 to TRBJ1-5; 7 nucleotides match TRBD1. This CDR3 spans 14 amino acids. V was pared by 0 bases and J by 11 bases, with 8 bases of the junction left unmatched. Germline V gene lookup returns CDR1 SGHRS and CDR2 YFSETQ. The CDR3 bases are TGCGCCAGCAGCTTGGAGGGGGCAAAGGGGTCCCAGCATTTT. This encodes CASSLEGAKGSQHF. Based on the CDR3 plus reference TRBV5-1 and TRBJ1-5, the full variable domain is KAGVTQTPRYLIKTRGQQVTLSCSPISGHRSVSWYQQTPGQGLQFLFEYFSETQRNKGNFPGRFSGRQFSNSRSEMNVSTLELGDSALYLCASSLEGAKGSQHFGDGTRLSIL.

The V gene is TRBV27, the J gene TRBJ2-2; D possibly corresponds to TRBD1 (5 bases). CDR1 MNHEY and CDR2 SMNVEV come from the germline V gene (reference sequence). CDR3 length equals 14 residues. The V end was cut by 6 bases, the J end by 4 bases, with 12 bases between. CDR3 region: CASRYLGATGELFF. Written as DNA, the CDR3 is TGTGCCAGCAGGTACTTAGGGGCCACCGGGGAGCTGTTTTTT.

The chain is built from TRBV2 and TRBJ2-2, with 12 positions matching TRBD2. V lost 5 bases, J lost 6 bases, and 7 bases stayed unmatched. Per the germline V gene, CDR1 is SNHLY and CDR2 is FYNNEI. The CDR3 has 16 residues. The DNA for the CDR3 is TGTGCCAGCAGTCCCCGACTAGCGGGAGTTTCCGGGGAGCTGTTTTTT. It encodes CASSPRLAGVSGELFF.

DNA for the CDR3: TGTGCCAGCAGCTCTTTACGTGGCGGGAGGGCCGGGGAGACCCAGTACTTC. The encoded protein is CASSSLRGGRAGETQYF. This chain connects TRBV7-2 to TRBJ2-5, with 9 bases identical to TRBD2. The CDR3 has 17 amino acids. V dropped 4 bases and J dropped 5; count of bases not matched to a gene: 14. Germline V gene sequence: CDR1 SGHTA, CDR2 FQGNSA.

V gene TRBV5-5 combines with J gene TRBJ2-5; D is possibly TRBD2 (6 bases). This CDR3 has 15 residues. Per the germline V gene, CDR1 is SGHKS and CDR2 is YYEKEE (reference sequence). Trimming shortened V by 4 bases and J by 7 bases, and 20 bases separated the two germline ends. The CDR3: CASSAPGGIPPTQYF. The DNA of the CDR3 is TGTGCCAGCAGCGCCCCTGGCGGGATCCCCCCGACCCAGTACTTC.

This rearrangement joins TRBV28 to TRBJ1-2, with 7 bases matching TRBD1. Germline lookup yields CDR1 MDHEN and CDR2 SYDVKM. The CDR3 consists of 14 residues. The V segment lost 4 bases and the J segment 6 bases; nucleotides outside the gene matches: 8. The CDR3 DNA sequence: TGTGCCAGCAGTTCCACAGGGGCCTTACATGGCTACACCTTC. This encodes CASSSTGALHGYTF.

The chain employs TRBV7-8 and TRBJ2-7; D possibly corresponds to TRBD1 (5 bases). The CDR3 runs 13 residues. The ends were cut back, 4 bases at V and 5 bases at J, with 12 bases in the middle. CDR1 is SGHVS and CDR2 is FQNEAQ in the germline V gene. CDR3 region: CASSSPFRDEQYF. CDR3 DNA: TGTGCCAGCAGCTCGCCCTTCAGGGACGAGCAGTACTTC.